Listed below are T cell receptor beta chains from one sample, sequenced in a study of blood T cell repertoires in COVID-19. The protocol was immunoSEQ multiplex PCR, while the TCRdb copy is restricted to in-frame clones and leaves out a portion. Among under 200,000 clones listed, roughly 78% were seen once. The material sequenced was peripheral blood. The receptors here all came from an older man with active or convalescent COVID-19. CDR3s include the opening cysteine and the closing phenylalanine or tryptophan. A D gene is named only where the DNA matches it firmly. Some rows have no size entry. The others give once, few or many, or a class for an expanded clone.

>few|.|TRBV18|14|TRBJ1-6
TGTGCCAGCTCACCAATCAAACAGGGTGCAGCCCTCCACTTT
CASSPIKQGAALHF
>.|TRBD1|TRBV7-2|13|TRBJ1-2
TGTGCCAGCAGCTTACTCGGACAGGGCGGCTACACCTTC
CASSLLGQGGYTF
>.|.|TRBV3-1/TRBV3-2|14|TRBJ1-1
TGTGCCAGCAGCCCCCAAGGGAGTATTTCTGAAGCTTTCTTT
CASSPQGSISEAFF
>.|.|TRBV9|14|TRBJ2-5
TGTGCCAGCAGCGTAGGTGGGGCCCAAGAGACCCAGTACTTC
CASSVGGAQETQYF
>few|.|TRBV5-1|12|TRBJ2-5
TGCGCCAGCAGCGACAGCCAAGAGACCCAGTACTTC
CASSDSQETQYF
>.|.|TRBV28|14|TRBJ1-2
TGTGCCAGCAGTTTAGGTGCCGGGATCTATGGCTACACCTTC
CASSLGAGIYGYTF
>.|TRBD2|TRBV7-9|16|TRBJ2-5
TGTGCCAGCAGCCCAACTAGCGGGGAGATCCAAGAGACCCAGTACTTC
CASSPTSGEIQETQYF
>.|.|TRBV7-2|14|TRBJ2-1
TGTGCCAGCAGCTTCGGGGGCTCCTACAATGAGCAGTTCTTC
CASSFGGSYNEQFF
>.|.|TRBV7-2|14|TRBJ2-1
TGTGCCAGCAGCTTAAGGGGAATTTACAATGAGCAGTTCTTC
CASSLRGIYNEQFF
>.|.|TRBV2|16|TRBJ2-3
TGTGCCAGCAGCGGTGACCAGGAAGGGGTCTCAGATACGCAGTATTTT
CASSGDQEGVSDTQYF
>.|.|TRBV7-9|12|TRBJ1-2
TGTGCCAGCAGCTTCGGGGGTCCTGGCTACACCTTC
CASSFGGPGYTF
>.|TRBD1|TRBV7-9|13|TRBJ1-1
TGTGCCAGCAGCAGGACAGGGAACCCTGAAGCTTTCTTT
CASSRTGNPEAFF
>.|.|TRBV29-1|13|TRBJ1-2
TGCAGCGTTGTAACAGGATCAAATTATGGCTACACCTTC
CSVVTGSNYGYTF
>.|.|TRBV5-4|12|TRBJ1-4
TGTGCCAGCAGCAACGGGGGAGAAAAACTGTTTTTT
CASSNGGEKLFF
>.|TRBD1|TRBV11-2|12|TRBJ2-7
TGTGCCAGCAGCGTCGGGACAGTCGGGCAGTACTTC
CASSVGTVGQYF
>.|.|TRBV4-3|17|TRBJ1-6
TGCGCCAGCAGCCAAGGGACAGTCTACTCCTATAATTCACCCCTCCACTTT
CASSQGTVYSYNSPLHF
>.|TRBD2|TRBV5-4|15|TRBJ2-3
TGTGCCAGCAGCCCCTGGACTAGCGGGAGCGATACGCAGTATTTT
CASSPWTSGSDTQYF
>once|.|TRBV20-1|11|TRBJ2-7
TGCAGTGCTAGCCCAAACTACGAGCAGTACTTC
CSASPNYEQYF
>once|TRBD1|TRBV2|13|TRBJ2-5
TGTGCCAGCAGTGGGGGACAGCAAGAGACCCAGTACTTC
CASSGGQQETQYF
>.|.|TRBV19|12|TRBJ1-2
TGTGCCAGTAGTACCGCAGGGTCCGGCTACACCTTC
CASSTAGSGYTF
>.|TRBD1|TRBV6-1|15|TRBJ2-3
TGTGCCAGCAGTGAATGGCCAGGGGGCATCGATACGCAGTATTTT
CASSEWPGGIDTQYF
>.|.|TRBV7-2|14|TRBJ1-1
TGTGCCAGCAGCCCCGGACAGAGCGGTGCTGAAGCTTTCTTT
CASSPGQSGAEAFF
>few|TRBD2|TRBV7-2|14|TRBJ2-7
TGTGCCAGCAGCTCCGGGGGGTCTTCCTACGAGCAGTACTTC
CASSSGGSSYEQYF
>.|.|TRBV19|14|TRBJ1-2
TGTGCCAGTAGCCCCAGGGGCGGATGGTATGGCTACACCTTC
CASSPRGGWYGYTF
>.|TRBD1|TRBV3-1/TRBV3-2|15|TRBJ2-5
TGTGCCAGCAAACCACAGGGGTCGGGCCAAGAGACCCAGTACTTC
CASKPQGSGQETQYF
>.|TRBD1|TRBV7-2|15|TRBJ2-1
TGTGCCAGCAGCTCGGACAGGGGGTCCTACAATGAGCAGTTCTTC
CASSSDRGSYNEQFF
>.|TRBD1|TRBV6-5|15|TRBJ2-1
TGTGCCAGCAGTACCGGGACAGGCTATTACAATGAGCAGTTCTTC
CASSTGTGYYNEQFF
>.|TRBD2|TRBV5-4|16|TRBJ2-3
TGTGCCAGCAGCGTGGGTGGCGGGGGGGCCCAGGATACGCAGTATTTT
CASSVGGGGAQDTQYF
>.|.|TRBV6-5|15|TRBJ2-2
TGTGCCAGCAGTACGCGCGGGGTTAACACCGGGGAGCTGTTTTTT
CASSTRGVNTGELFF
>.|TRBD1|TRBV10-3|13|TRBJ1-1
TGTGCCATCAGTGACCAGAGGGGGCGCGAAGCTTTCTTT
CAISDQRGREAFF
>.|.|TRBV11-3|13|TRBJ2-3
TGTGCCAGCAGCTCCGGGGACACAGATACGCAGTATTTT
CASSSGDTDTQYF
>.|TRBD2|TRBV3-1/TRBV3-2|14|TRBJ2-3
TGTGCCAGCAGCATTGGGACTACCACAGATACGCAGTATTTT
CASSIGTTTDTQYF
>.|.|TRBV5-1|17|TRBJ2-3
TGCGCCAGCAGCTTGACTCCGGACAAGCGGGGCACAGATACGCAGTATTTT
CASSLTPDKRGTDTQYF